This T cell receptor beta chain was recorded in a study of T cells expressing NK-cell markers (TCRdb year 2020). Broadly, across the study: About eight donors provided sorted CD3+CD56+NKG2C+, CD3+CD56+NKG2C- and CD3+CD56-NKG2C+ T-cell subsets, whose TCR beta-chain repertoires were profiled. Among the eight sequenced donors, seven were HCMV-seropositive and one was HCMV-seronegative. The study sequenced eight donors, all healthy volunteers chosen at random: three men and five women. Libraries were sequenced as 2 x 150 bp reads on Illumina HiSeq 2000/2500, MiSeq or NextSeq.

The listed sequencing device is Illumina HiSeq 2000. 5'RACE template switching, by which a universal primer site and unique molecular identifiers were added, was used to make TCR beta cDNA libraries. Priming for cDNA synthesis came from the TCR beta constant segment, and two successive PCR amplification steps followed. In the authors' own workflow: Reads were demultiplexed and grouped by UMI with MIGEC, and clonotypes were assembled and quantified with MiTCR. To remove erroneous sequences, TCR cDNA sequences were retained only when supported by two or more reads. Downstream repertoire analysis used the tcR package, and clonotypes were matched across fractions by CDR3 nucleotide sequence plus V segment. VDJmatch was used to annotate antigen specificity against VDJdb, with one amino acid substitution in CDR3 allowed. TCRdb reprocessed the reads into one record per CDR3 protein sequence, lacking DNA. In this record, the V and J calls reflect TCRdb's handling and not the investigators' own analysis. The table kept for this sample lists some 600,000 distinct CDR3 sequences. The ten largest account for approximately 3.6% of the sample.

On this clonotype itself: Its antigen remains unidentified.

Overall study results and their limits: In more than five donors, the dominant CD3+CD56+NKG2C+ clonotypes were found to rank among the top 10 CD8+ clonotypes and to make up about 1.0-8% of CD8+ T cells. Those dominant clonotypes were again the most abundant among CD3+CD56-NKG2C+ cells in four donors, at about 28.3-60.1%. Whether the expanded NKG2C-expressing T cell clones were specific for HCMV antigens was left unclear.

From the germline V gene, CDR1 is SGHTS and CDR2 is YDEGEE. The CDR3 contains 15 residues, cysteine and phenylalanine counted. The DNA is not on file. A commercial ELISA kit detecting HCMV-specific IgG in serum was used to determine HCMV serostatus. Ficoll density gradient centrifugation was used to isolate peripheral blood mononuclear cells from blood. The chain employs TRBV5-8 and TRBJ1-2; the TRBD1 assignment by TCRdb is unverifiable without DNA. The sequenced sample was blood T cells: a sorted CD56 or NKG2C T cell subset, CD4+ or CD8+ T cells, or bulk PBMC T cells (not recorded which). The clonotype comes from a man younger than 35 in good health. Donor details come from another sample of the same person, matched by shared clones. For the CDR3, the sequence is CASSLMTGRGYGYTF. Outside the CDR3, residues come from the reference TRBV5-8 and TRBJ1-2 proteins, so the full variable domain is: EAGVTQSPTHLIKTRGQQATLRCSPISGHTSVYWYQQALGLGLQFLLWYDEGEERNRGNFPPRFSGRQFPNYSSELNVNALELEDSALYLCASSLMTGRGYGYTFGSGTRLTVV.